The present T cell receptor beta chain was sequenced within a study of cytomegalovirus exposure and HLA in healthy donors. General observations from the study: Roughly uniform sequencing depth across donors was assumed, possibly incorrectly.

Trimming cost V 5 bases and J 2 bases, with 10 bases left between them. In germline, CDR1 is MDHEN, CDR2 SYDVKM. This CDR3 spans 14 amino acids. Concerning this clone: Its specificity is unknown.

The primer mix had 60 Vbeta and 13 Jbeta primers. Measured with immunoSEQ multiplex PCR; TCRdb has only the in-frame clones, and not every one. The sample lists around 150,000 clones; 75% to 80% were seen once. The TCR sequence derives from a woman in her fifties or sixties in good health and CMV-seropositive. The chain uses TRBV28 and TRBJ2-4; D may be TRBD1 (6 bases). The sequenced sample consisted of PBMCs. The CDR3 is CASSQQGTKNIQYF. The CDR3 DNA reads as TGTGCCAGCAGTCAACAGGGAACCAAAAACATTCAGTACTTC.